One and the same sample provided the 5 T cell receptor beta chains below, sequenced in a study of tumor and adjacent non-tumor tissue in lung cancer. Three rounds of nested PCR, following a modified ARM-PCR protocol, produced the TCRbeta library. MiXCR, applied by TCRdb to the multiplex PCR reads, yields one record per CDR3 protein. The sample yields tens of thousands of distinct CDR3 sequences, roughly 80% seen once. This sample's RNA came from whole unsorted tissue. Input material: lung tumor tissue. The source is a woman between 45 and 65 years old with non-small cell lung cancer.

This clonotype appeared many times. The chain combines TRBV11-2 with TRBJ2-4; D unresolved. The CDR3 loop spans 14 amino acids. Germline CDR1 SGHAT, CDR2 FQNNGV. V was trimmed by 1 base and J by 4 bases, leaving 8 bases between them. In nucleotides, the CDR3 is TGTGCCAGCAGCTTAGCTTGGGGTAAAAACATTCAGTACTTC. Amino acid sequence: CASSLAWGKNIQYF.

In regard to this clonotype: Since no conserved phenylalanine or tryptophan closes the CDR3, a read error is the likely cause. The rearrangement uses TRBV7-9 and TRBJ2-1; D not certain. With 1 base removed from V and 5 bases from J, the gap between germline ends came to 6 bases. This CDR3 is 13 amino acids long. Germline-derived CDR1 and CDR2 are SEHNR and FQNEAQ (reference sequence). The CDR3 is CASSLGLHNEQFS. CDR3 nucleotide sequence: TGTGCCAGCAGCTTAGGGCTGCACAATGAGCAGTTCTCC.

The rearrangement links TRBV6-4 to TRBJ2-7; possibly TRBD1 for D (7 bases). Germline CDR1 and CDR2: MRHNA and SNTAGT. The CDR3 is 13 amino acids. V was cut by 8 bases and J by 0 bases, with 11 bases left in between. CDR3: CASHQGGSYEQYF. The CDR3, as DNA: TGTGCCAGCCATCAGGGGGGCTCCTACGAGCAGTACTTC.

The rearrangement uses TRBV12-3 or TRBV12-4 and TRBJ2-1; D uncertain. V was cut by 2 bases and J by 2 bases, with 10 bases left in between. The length of the CDR3 is 15 residues. The CDR3 is CASSLNELAYNEQFF. CDR3 nucleotide sequence: TGTGCCAGCAGTTTAAACGAACTCGCCTACAATGAGCAGTTCTTC.

The rearrangement uses TRBV10-2 and TRBJ2-3; D is perhaps TRBD2 (6 bases). The CDR3 consists of 14 residues. Germline V gives CDR1 WSHSY, CDR2 SAAADI. The DNA of the CDR3 is TGCGTCACTAAGACTAACGGGAGTGGCGATACGCAGTATTTT. Its translation is CVTKTNGSGDTQYF.